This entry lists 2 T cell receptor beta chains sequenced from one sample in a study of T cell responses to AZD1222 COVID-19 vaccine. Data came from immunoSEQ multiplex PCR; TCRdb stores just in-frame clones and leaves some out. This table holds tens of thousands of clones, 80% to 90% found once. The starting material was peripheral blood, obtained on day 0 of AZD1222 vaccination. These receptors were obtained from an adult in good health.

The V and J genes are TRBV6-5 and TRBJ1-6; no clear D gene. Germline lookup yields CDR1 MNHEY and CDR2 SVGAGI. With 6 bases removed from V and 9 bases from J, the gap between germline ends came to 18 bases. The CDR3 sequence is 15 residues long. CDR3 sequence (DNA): TGTGCCAGCAGACCGACGGCCGGGAGACCTTCACCCCTCCACTTT. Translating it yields CASRPTAGRPSPLHF.

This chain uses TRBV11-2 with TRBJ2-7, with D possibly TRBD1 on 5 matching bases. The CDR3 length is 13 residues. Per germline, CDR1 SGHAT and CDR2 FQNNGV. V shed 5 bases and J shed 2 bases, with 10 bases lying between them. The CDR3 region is CASSATAAYEQYF. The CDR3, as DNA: TGTGCCAGCAGCGCGACAGCAGCCTACGAGCAGTACTTC.